A selection of T cell receptor beta chains follows, all from one sample in a study of cytotoxic CD8 clonotypes in ibrutinib-treated CLL. Repertoires were generated with immunoSEQ multiplex PCR, while TCRdb's copy carries only in-frame clones and drops some. The data show some 46,000 clones, with 55% to 80% seen just once and around 13% held by the top ten. The specimen comprised PBMCs, sampled after 12 months of ibrutinib treatment. The receptor source for this set is a human donor with chronic lymphocytic leukemia. The CDR3 runs from the conserved cysteine through the conserved F or W. Fields, in order: J gene, D gene, V gene, clone size, CDR3 protein, CDR3 DNA. D genes are given only for firm matches. Rows may omit the clone size; those that give it use once, few, many or a size class.

j_call: TRBJ1-1; d_call: .; v_call: TRBV7-9; clone_size: .; cdr3_aa: CASTERGRENTEAFF; cdr3_nt: TGTGCCAGCACCGAACGGGGAAGGGAGAACACTGAAGCTTTCTTT
j_call: TRBJ1-1; d_call: .; v_call: TRBV6-6; clone_size: .; cdr3_aa: CASAHTEAFF; cdr3_nt: TGTGCCAGCGCTCACACTGAAGCTTTCTTT
j_call: TRBJ2-5; d_call: .; v_call: TRBV6-5; clone_size: .; cdr3_aa: CASRPTGSEGETQYF; cdr3_nt: TGTGCCAGCAGGCCTACAGGGTCCGAAGGGGAGACCCAGTACTTC
j_call: TRBJ1-3; d_call: .; v_call: TRBV5-1; clone_size: .; cdr3_aa: CASSPGLRGGNTIYF; cdr3_nt: TGCGCCAGCAGCCCGGGGCTGAGAGGCGGAAACACCATATATTTT
j_call: TRBJ2-1; d_call: .; v_call: TRBV7-2; clone_size: .; cdr3_aa: CASSPPGSHEQFF; cdr3_nt: TGTGCCAGCAGCCCCCCAGGGTCCCATGAGCAGTTCTTC
j_call: TRBJ1-3; d_call: .; v_call: TRBV4-1; clone_size: few; cdr3_aa: CASSQDRSGGNTIYF; cdr3_nt: TGCGCCAGCAGCCAAGATCGGTCGGGTGGAAACACCATATATTTT
j_call: TRBJ2-1; d_call: .; v_call: TRBV9; clone_size: .; cdr3_aa: CASSVAPGSIYNEQFF; cdr3_nt: TGTGCCAGCAGCGTAGCTCCGGGTTCCATATACAATGAGCAGTTCTTC
j_call: TRBJ2-7; d_call: .; v_call: TRBV5-6; clone_size: once; cdr3_aa: CASSPTGIDEQYF; cdr3_nt: TGTGCCAGCAGTCCCACAGGGATCGACGAGCAGTACTTC
j_call: TRBJ1-3; d_call: .; v_call: TRBV5-1; clone_size: .; cdr3_aa: CASTLDGDSGNTIYF; cdr3_nt: TGCGCCAGCACCCTCGACGGGGACTCTGGAAACACCATATATTTT
j_call: TRBJ2-7; d_call: .; v_call: TRBV11-2; clone_size: .; cdr3_aa: CASSSPRGRVLPYEQYF; cdr3_nt: TGTGCCAGCAGCTCACCGCGTGGAAGGGTCCTCCCCTACGAGCAGTACTTC
j_call: TRBJ1-1; d_call: .; v_call: TRBV11-2; clone_size: .; cdr3_aa: CASSLDPEAAEAFF; cdr3_nt: TGTGCCAGCAGCTTAGATCCAGAGGCAGCTGAAGCTTTCTTT
j_call: TRBJ2-1; d_call: .; v_call: TRBV7-8; clone_size: .; cdr3_aa: CASSLSWELYNEQFF; cdr3_nt: TGTGCCAGCAGCTTATCATGGGAGCTCTACAATGAGCAGTTCTTC
j_call: TRBJ1-3; d_call: .; v_call: TRBV9; clone_size: .; cdr3_aa: CASSGRKDTTGRRGNTIYF; cdr3_nt: TGTGCCAGCAGCGGGCGGAAGGACACTACAGGGAGGAGAGGAAACACCATATATTTT
j_call: TRBJ1-1; d_call: TRBD1; v_call: TRBV19; clone_size: .; cdr3_aa: CASSLTGGTEAFF; cdr3_nt: TGTGCCAGTAGTCTGACAGGGGGCACTGAAGCTTTCTTT
j_call: TRBJ2-5; d_call: TRBD1; v_call: TRBV5-1; clone_size: .; cdr3_aa: CASSYSNRGGGETQYF; cdr3_nt: TGCGCCAGCAGCTACAGTAACAGGGGTGGGGGAGAGACCCAGTACTTC
j_call: TRBJ2-7; d_call: .; v_call: TRBV6-1; clone_size: .; cdr3_aa: CASSGAGSYEQYF; cdr3_nt: TGTGCCAGCAGTGGGGCAGGGTCCTACGAGCAGTACTTC
j_call: TRBJ2-1; d_call: TRBD1; v_call: TRBV7-3; clone_size: .; cdr3_aa: CASSSRDRVYNEQFF; cdr3_nt: TGTGCCAGCAGCTCTCGGGACAGGGTGTACAATGAGCAGTTCTTC
j_call: TRBJ2-3; d_call: TRBD1; v_call: TRBV2; clone_size: .; cdr3_aa: CASSEDRGLTDTQYF; cdr3_nt: TGTGCCAGCAGCGAGGACAGGGGCCTAACAGATACGCAGTATTTT
j_call: TRBJ1-5; d_call: .; v_call: TRBV6-1; clone_size: few; cdr3_aa: CASGGLGLQPQHF; cdr3_nt: TGTGCCAGCGGTGGATTGGGGTTACAGCCCCAGCATTTT
j_call: TRBJ1-2; d_call: TRBD1; v_call: TRBV6-5; clone_size: .; cdr3_aa: CASSPTGTYGYTF; cdr3_nt: TGTGCCAGCAGTCCGACAGGGACCTATGGCTACACCTTC
j_call: TRBJ2-7; d_call: .; v_call: TRBV5-5; clone_size: .; cdr3_aa: CASSFGGVEQYF; cdr3_nt: TGTGCCAGCAGCTTTGGCGGGGTCGAGCAGTACTTC
j_call: TRBJ2-1; d_call: .; v_call: TRBV9; clone_size: .; cdr3_aa: CASSPGAGSSYNEQFF; cdr3_nt: TGTGCCAGCAGCCCGGGGGCAGGCAGCTCCTACAATGAGCAGTTCTTC
j_call: TRBJ2-7; d_call: .; v_call: TRBV5-1; clone_size: few; cdr3_aa: CASSPSGGYEQYF; cdr3_nt: TGCGCCAGCAGCCCGAGTGGAGGTTACGAGCAGTACTTC
j_call: TRBJ2-3; d_call: TRBD2; v_call: TRBV5-1; clone_size: .; cdr3_aa: CASSFISGGLTDTQYF; cdr3_nt: TGCGCCAGCAGCTTTATTAGCGGGGGGCTCACAGATACGCAGTATTTT
j_call: TRBJ2-7; d_call: .; v_call: TRBV7-6; clone_size: .; cdr3_aa: CASSRDTTMGEQYF; cdr3_nt: TGTGCCAGCAGCCGGGACACAACAATGGGCGAGCAGTACTTC
j_call: TRBJ2-3; d_call: .; v_call: TRBV19; clone_size: once; cdr3_aa: CASSIAGGQDTQYF; cdr3_nt: TGTGCCAGTAGTATAGCGGGGGGCCAAGATACGCAGTATTTT
j_call: TRBJ1-2; d_call: .; v_call: TRBV20-1; clone_size: .; cdr3_aa: CSAMAGYTF; cdr3_nt: TGCAGTGCTATGGCCGGCTACACCTTC
j_call: TRBJ1-2; d_call: .; v_call: TRBV27; clone_size: .; cdr3_aa: CASRRLGFNYGYTF; cdr3_nt: TGTGCCAGCAGACGCCTAGGATTTAACTATGGCTACACCTTC
j_call: TRBJ1-2; d_call: .; v_call: TRBV4-1; clone_size: .; cdr3_aa: CASSPSGPYGYTF; cdr3_nt: TGCGCCAGCAGCCCGTCGGGACCCTATGGCTACACCTTC
j_call: TRBJ1-6; d_call: .; v_call: TRBV5-1; clone_size: .; cdr3_aa: CASSSALGSSYNSPLHF; cdr3_nt: TGCGCCAGCAGCTCGGCGCTGGGTAGCTCCTATAATTCACCCCTCCACTTT
j_call: TRBJ2-7; d_call: .; v_call: TRBV6-6; clone_size: .; cdr3_aa: CATLSGPYEQYF; cdr3_nt: TGTGCCACGTTAAGCGGTCCCTACGAGCAGTACTTC
j_call: TRBJ2-7; d_call: .; v_call: TRBV20-1; clone_size: once; cdr3_aa: CSAFQTEQYF; cdr3_nt: TGCAGTGCTTTCCAGACAGAGCAGTACTTC
j_call: TRBJ2-7; d_call: TRBD2; v_call: TRBV7-2; clone_size: once; cdr3_aa: CASSGTSGGPIYEQYF; cdr3_nt: TGTGCCAGCAGCGGGACTAGCGGGGGTCCTATCTACGAGCAGTACTTC